The 9 T cell receptor beta chains reported below all come from one sample, sequenced in a study of OX40 agonist ivuxolimab in advanced cancers. The protocol was immunoSEQ multiplex PCR, while the TCRdb copy is restricted to in-frame clones and leaves out a portion. Seen here are 29,000 or so clones, roughly nine tenths observed once, and the top ten hold roughly a tenth. This specimen was CD4+ or CD8+ T cells sorted from blood, taken in a trial of the OX40 agonist ivuxolimab. The receptors derive from an adult with an advanced solid tumor such as melanoma, head and neck, liver or kidney cancer.

The chain has TRBV7-9 and TRBJ1-5; the D is unclear. This CDR3 region has 14 residues. V lost 7 bases to trimming and J lost 2 bases, with 12 bases between them. Germline-derived CDR1 and CDR2 are SEHNR and FQNEAQ (reference sequence). CDR3 bases: TGTGCCAGCACCCCTTCTGGGGGCAATCAGCCCCAGCATTTT. Amino acids: CASTPSGGNQPQHF.

V is TRBV28 and J is TRBJ2-7; D is possibly TRBD1 or TRBD2 (5 bases each). V was cut by 3 bases and J by 2 bases, with 14 bases left in between. CDR3 size: 15 residues. The germline gives CDR1 MDHEN, CDR2 SYDVKM. CDR3 sequence: CASSLEDTLAYEQYF. The CDR3 DNA reads as TGTGCCAGCAGTTTGGAGGACACCCTAGCCTACGAGCAGTACTTC.

The CDR3 coding sequence is TGTGCCAGCAGCTCGCCCGGGTCCTCAGCGGATGAGCAGTTCTTC. Translation gives CASSSPGSSADEQFF. The rearrangement joins TRBV11-2 to TRBJ2-1; D may be TRBD2 (5 bases). V lost 4 bases and J lost 8, with 18 bases in between. The length of the CDR3 is 15 residues. In germline, CDR1 is SGHAT, CDR2 FQNNGV.

This clone was found once. The V call is TRBV7-9, the J call TRBJ2-1, with D hard to call. Deletions cut 0 bases from V and 4 bases from J, with 10 bases between. This CDR3 has 15 amino acids. Germline CDR1 and CDR2: SEHNR and FQNEAQ (reference sequence). The CDR3 sequence: CASSLAFQEYNEQFF. The CDR3 DNA reads as TGTGCCAGCAGCTTAGCCTTTCAGGAATACAATGAGCAGTTCTTC.

This chain uses TRBV27 with TRBJ1-6, with D possibly matching TRBD1 (5 bases). Germline V gene lookup returns CDR1 MNHEY and CDR2 SMNVEV (reference sequence). The CDR3 covers 14 residues. Trimming cost V 5 bases and J 4 bases, with 9 bases left between them. The CDR3 coding sequence is TGTGCCAGCAGTCTTGGGGGGTATAATTCACCCCTCCACTTT. Its translation: CASSLGGYNSPLHF.

This sequence joins TRBV11-2 and TRBJ2-1; D may be TRBD1 (6 bases). Trimming pared 4 bases from V and 5 bases from J, leaving 15 bases between. The CDR3 has 15 residues. Germline-derived CDR1 and CDR2 are SGHAT and FQNNGV. CDR3 DNA: TGTGCCAGCAGCTCCTTAGGGGGATTCAACAATGAGCAGTTCTTC. This codes for CASSSLGGFNNEQFF.

The rearrangement joins TRBV5-1 to TRBJ2-7; maybe TRBD2 (5 bases). V gave up 7 bases and J gave up 0 bases, with 8 bases separating them. Germline V gene lookup returns CDR1 SGHRS and CDR2 YFSETQ. The CDR3 is 12 residues long. Here the CDR3 reads CASEGLSYEQYF. In DNA form, the CDR3 reads TGCGCCAGCGAGGGTCTCTCCTACGAGCAGTACTTC.

The chain is built from TRBV29-1 and TRBJ2-2; either TRBD1 or TRBD2 may fit D (5 bases each). CDR1 SQVTM and CDR2 ANQGSEA come from the germline V gene. V was pared by 6 bases and J by 4 bases, with 15 bases between. There are 14 residues in the CDR3. The CDR3 is CSVAKGSGTGELFF. DNA of the CDR3: TGCAGCGTGGCGAAGGGGAGTGGCACCGGGGAGCTGTTTTTT.

This clone came up once. The chain carries TRBV27 and TRBJ1-2, with D possibly being TRBD1 (6 bases). Germline CDR1 reads MNHEY; CDR2 reads SMNVEV (reference sequence). The CDR3 loop spans 14 amino acids. V was clipped by 6 bases and J by 2 bases, with 13 bases between them. The CDR3 nucleotides are TGTGCCAGCAGATTCGGAGGGGGGAACTATGGCTACACCTTC. Translating it yields CASRFGGGNYGYTF.